The present entry profiles one T cell receptor beta chain with its context. Its antigen is unidentified. The entry originates in a study of cytomegalovirus exposure and HLA in healthy donors. In the study overall: Earlier work reported 100 million or so unique TCR beta sequences from about 190 million T cells.

CDR1 and CDR2 from the germline V gene are MGHDK and SYGVNS. The length of the CDR3 is 15 residues. V was clipped by 5 bases and J by 3 bases, with 14 bases between them. Use of 60 Vbeta and 13 Jbeta primers characterized the PCR. Here immunoSEQ multiplex PCR was the method, and the copy in TCRdb shows in-frame clones only, minus some. The sample totals 100,000 to 150,000 clones. The study, taken as a whole, reports: Highly shared sequence variants in one cluster were likely a sequencing artifact.

Donors consisted of healthy bone marrow donors. Sequenced: PBMCs. The rearrangement uses TRBV25-1 and TRBJ2-1; D might be TRBD2 (7 bases). This clonotype was sampled from a woman aged 35 to 49 in good health and CMV-seronegative. CDR3 DNA: TGTGCCAGCAGTATAAGGGGGGGCTTCTACAATGAGCAGTTCTTC. The encoded protein is CASSIRGGFYNEQFF.